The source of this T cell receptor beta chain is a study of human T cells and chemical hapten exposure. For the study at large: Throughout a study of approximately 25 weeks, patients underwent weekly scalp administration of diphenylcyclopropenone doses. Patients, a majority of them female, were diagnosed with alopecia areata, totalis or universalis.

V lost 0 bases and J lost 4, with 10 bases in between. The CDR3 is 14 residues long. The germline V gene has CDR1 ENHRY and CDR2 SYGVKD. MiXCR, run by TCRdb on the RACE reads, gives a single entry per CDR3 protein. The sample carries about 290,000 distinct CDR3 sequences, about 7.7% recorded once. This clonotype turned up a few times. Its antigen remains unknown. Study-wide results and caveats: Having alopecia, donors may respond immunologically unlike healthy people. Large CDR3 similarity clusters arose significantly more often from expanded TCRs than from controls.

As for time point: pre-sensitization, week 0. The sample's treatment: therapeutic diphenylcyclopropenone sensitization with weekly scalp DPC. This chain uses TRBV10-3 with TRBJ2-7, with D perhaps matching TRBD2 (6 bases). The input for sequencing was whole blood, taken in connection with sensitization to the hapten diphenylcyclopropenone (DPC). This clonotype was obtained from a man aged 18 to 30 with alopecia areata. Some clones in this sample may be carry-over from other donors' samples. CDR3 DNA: TGTGCCATCAGTGAGTCGGAGGGTGGGTACGAGCAGTACTTC. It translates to CAISESEGGYEQYF.